These 10 T cell receptor beta chains were sequenced from one sample in a study of T cells after yellow fever vaccination. A single record per CDR3 protein comes from TCRdb applying MiXCR to the 5' RACE reads. The repertoire consists of around 530,000 distinct CDR3 sequences, with roughly a sixth occurring once and the leading ten covering roughly 17%. Source: PBMCs, taken 5 days after the first yellow fever vaccination. Receptors originate from a man younger than 35 who received the YFV17D yellow fever vaccine.

The V gene is TRBV20-1, the J gene TRBJ2-2; 9 bases are shared with TRBD1. Germline loops: CDR1 DFQATT, CDR2 SNEGSKA (reference sequence). The CDR3 totals 18 residues. V trimming: 2 bases; J trimming: 3 bases; junction bases outside the gene matches: 13. The CDR3 bases are TGCAGTGCTAGACCAACCCCGGGACAGGGTACGGACACCGGGGAGCTGTTTTTT. Protein product: CSARPTPGQGTDTGELFF.

The chain uses TRBV20-1 and TRBJ1-6; 8 bases are a match to TRBD1. CDR1 and CDR2 (germline): DFQATT, SNEGSKA (reference sequence). The CDR3 consists of 14 residues. Unmatched junction bases numbered 7, after V lost 5 bases and J lost 7 bases. This chain's CDR3 is CSAPTTGANSPLHF. Written as DNA, the CDR3 is TGCAGTGCTCCGACGACAGGGGCCAATTCACCCCTCCACTTT.

CDR3 sequence reads: CASSETSQVKLFF. The CDR3 DNA reads TGTGCCAGCAGTGAGACGTCGCAGGTAAAACTGTTTTTT. V usage is TRBV2 and J usage is TRBJ1-4; D call uncertain. V lost 3 bases, J lost 10 bases, and 12 bases lay in between. Germline lookup yields CDR1 SNHLY and CDR2 FYNNEI. There are 13 residues in the CDR3.

The CDR3: CASLLAGARTDTQYF. CDR3 nucleotides: TGTGCCAGCCTCCTAGCGGGGGCCCGCACAGATACGCAGTATTTT. The J gene is TRBJ2-3, the V gene TRBV7-2, with 10 bases that match TRBD2. The CDR3 length is 15 residues. Germline CDR1 SGHTA, CDR2 FQGNSA. With V trimmed by 8 bases and J by 1 base, 6 bases remained unmatched. The full variable domain, completed using reference TRBV7-2 and TRBJ2-3, is GAGVSQSPSNKVTEKGKDVELRCDPISGHTALYWYRQSLGQGLEFLIYFQGNSAPDKSGLPSDRFSAERTGGSVSTLTIQRTQQEDSAVYLCASLLAGARTDTQYFGPGTRLTVL.

This chain joins TRBV5-1 and TRBJ1-2; no firm D call. The CDR3 runs 14 residues. The germline V gene encodes CDR1 SGHRS and CDR2 YFSETQ. V shed 2 bases and J shed 1 base, with 9 bases lying between them. Written as DNA, the CDR3 is TGCGCCAGCAGCTTCGAAGATTTTAACTATGGCTACACCTTC. It encodes CASSFEDFNYGYTF.

This clonotype is a singleton in its sample. The chain recombines TRBV5-6 with TRBJ1-2; TRBD1 matches 9 bases. V was clipped by 4 bases and J by 7 bases; unmatched bases: 5. The CDR3 runs to 13 residues. Looked up from germline, CDR1 is SGHDT and CDR2 is YYEEEE. The CDR3 DNA reads TGTGCCAGCAGCCCCGGGACAGGGTTTGGCTACACCTTC. It codes for CASSPGTGFGYTF.

The gene calls are TRBV5-1 and TRBJ1-2, with 9 bases that match TRBD1. V was pared by 3 bases and J by 8 bases, with 5 bases of the junction left unmatched. The germline V gene has CDR1 SGHRS and CDR2 YFSETQ. The length of the CDR3 is 13 residues. CDR3 region: CASSSQGTGGYTF. The CDR3 bases are TGCGCCAGCAGCTCTCAGGGGACAGGGGGCTACACCTTC.

The table lists this clonotype with a few counts. The rearrangement joins TRBV4-1 to TRBJ1-2; D is undetermined. Trimming removed 0 bases from V and 8 bases from J, with 10 bases in between. The CDR3 runs to 13 residues. The germline gives CDR1 MGHRA, CDR2 YSYEKL. The chain's CDR3 is CASSQENREGYTF. The CDR3 region has the DNA TGCGCCAGCAGCCAAGAAAACCGTGAGGGCTACACCTTC.

The gene calls are TRBV9 and TRBJ2-3, with 8 bases aligning to TRBD2. V was pared by 0 bases and J by 4 bases, with 1 base of the junction left unmatched. The CDR3 runs to 14 residues. Germline V gene data show CDR1 as SGDLS and CDR2 as YYNGEE. CDR3 sequence: CASSVDGGADTQYF. The CDR3 nucleotides read TGTGCCAGCAGCGTAGACGGGGGGGCAGATACGCAGTATTTT. Full variable domain (remainder filled in from reference TRBV9 and TRBJ2-3): DSGVTQTPKHLITATGQRVTLRCSPRSGDLSVYWYQQSLDQGLQFLIQYYNGEERAKGNILERFSAQQFPDLHSELNLSSLELGDSALYFCASSVDGGADTQYFGPGTRLTVL.

This clonotype was seen a few times. The V and J genes are TRBV30 and TRBJ1-4; D unclear. Deletions cut 2 bases from V and 3 bases from J, with 7 bases between. Germline V gene data show CDR1 as GTSNPN and CDR2 as SVGIG (reference sequence). This CDR3 is built from 13 residues. In nucleotides, the CDR3 is TGTGCCTGGAGTCTGGGGTCTAATGAAAAACTGTTTTTT. This gives the protein CAWSLGSNEKLFF.